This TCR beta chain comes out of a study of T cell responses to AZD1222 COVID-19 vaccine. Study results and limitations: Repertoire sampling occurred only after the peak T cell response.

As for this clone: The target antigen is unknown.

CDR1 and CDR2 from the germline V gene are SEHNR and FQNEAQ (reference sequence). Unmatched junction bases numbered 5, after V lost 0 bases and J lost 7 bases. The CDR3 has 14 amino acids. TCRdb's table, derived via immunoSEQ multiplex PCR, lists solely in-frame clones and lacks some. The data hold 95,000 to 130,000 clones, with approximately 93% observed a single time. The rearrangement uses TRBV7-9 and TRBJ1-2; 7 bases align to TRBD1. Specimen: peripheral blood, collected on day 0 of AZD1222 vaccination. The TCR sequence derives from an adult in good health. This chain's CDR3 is CASSLAGQAGGYTF. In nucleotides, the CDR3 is TGTGCCAGCAGCTTAGCTGGACAGGCTGGTGGCTACACCTTC.